The T cell receptor (beta chain) under discussion was sequenced for a study of CD8 T cells in ankylosing spondylitis. TCR beta libraries were made by quantitative 5'-RACE with molecular barcodes. Each CDR3 protein is one row after TCRdb ran MiXCR on the 5' RACE reads. The table has hundreds of thousands of distinct CDR3 sequences, about a fifth seen once. This clonotype occurred a few times. Its antigen remains unknown. Germline V gives CDR1 SGHAT, CDR2 FQNNGV. The CDR3 consists of 16 residues. V lost 5 bases, J lost 0 bases, and 6 bases stayed unmatched. Study-wide results and caveats: A CD8+ phenotype characterized the disease-linked clones, which were relatively rare in peripheral blood. Made up of under 10 highly homologous variants, a TCR beta motif appeared characteristic of ankylosing spondylitis blood. Clones linked to disease were reported to show significant enrichment in matched ankylosing spondylitis synovial fluid.

This TCR was sampled from a female donor with ankylosing spondylitis or in good health (not recorded which). Sequencing was done on a sample of blood, either unsorted or a sorted T cell fraction (not recorded which). V usage is TRBV11-2 and J usage is TRBJ2-4, with 8 bases fitting TRBD2. CDR3 region: CASSPSSGLAKNIQYF. The DNA for the CDR3 is TGTGCCAGCAGCCCATCTAGCGGGCTAGCCAAAAACATTCAGTACTTC.